This paragraph covers one T cell receptor (beta chain) sequence. Its target is not known. The data belong to a study of neoadjuvant anti-PD-1 for oral cavity cancer. Study results and caveats: Non-responders to neoadjuvant nivolumab had significantly more clonal PBMC T cells than responders.

PBMC libraries mostly used around 460 ng of input genomic DNA, with six replicates per sample. Sequenced by immunoSEQ multiplex PCR; TCRdb stores in-frame clones only, minus some. The sample includes around 67,000 clones, 85% to 90% of them seen just once. The V gene's germline CDR1 is MRHNA and CDR2 SNTAGT. The V and J ends lost 7 bases and 7 bases respectively, with 14 bases between them. The CDR3 totals 13 residues. Time point in this sample: after neoadjuvant nivolumab, at surgical resection. Stage II-IVA oral cavity squamous cell carcinoma was new and untreated by systemic or radiation therapy. Blood cells were analyzed directly, without culture or expansion.

Sequencing was performed on PBMCs, taken after nivolumab (anti-PD-1) treatment. This clonotype was sampled from a person between 40 and 79 years old with oral cavity squamous cell carcinoma. This chain links TRBV6-4 with TRBJ1-5; D might be TRBD1 (6 bases). The CDR3 sequence: CASIVGRGQPQHF. In DNA, the CDR3 is TGTGCCAGCATAGTCGGCAGGGGACAGCCCCAGCATTTT.